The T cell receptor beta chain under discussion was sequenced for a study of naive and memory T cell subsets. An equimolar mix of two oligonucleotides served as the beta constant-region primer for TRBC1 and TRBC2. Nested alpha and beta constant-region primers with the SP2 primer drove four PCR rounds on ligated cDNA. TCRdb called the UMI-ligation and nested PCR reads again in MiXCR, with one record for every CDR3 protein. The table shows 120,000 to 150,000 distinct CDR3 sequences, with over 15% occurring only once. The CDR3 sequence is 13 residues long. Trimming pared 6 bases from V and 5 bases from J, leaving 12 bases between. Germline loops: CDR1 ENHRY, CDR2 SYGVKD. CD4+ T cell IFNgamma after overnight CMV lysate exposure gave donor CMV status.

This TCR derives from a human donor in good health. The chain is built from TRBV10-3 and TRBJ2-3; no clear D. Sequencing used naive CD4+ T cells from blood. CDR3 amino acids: CAIRTNEQDTQYF. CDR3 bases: TGTGCCATCAGAACCAATGAACAAGATACGCAGTATTTT.